This T cell receptor (beta chain) comes out of a study of T-cell reconstitution after alpha-beta-depleted transplantation in children. Study-wide results and caveats: After one year, T-cell counts and TCRbeta diversity mostly came from new T cells. Several hundred expanded graft clones reportedly gave rise to the alpha-beta T cells present about two months after transplant.

Preparation of the TCRbeta library used unique molecular identifiers. MiXCR was run by TCRdb on the PCR reads, yielding one entry per CDR3 protein. The table records 530,000 or so distinct CDR3 sequences, roughly 30% of them present only once. Concerning this clonotype: As yet, its antigen is unknown.

The material was PBMCs, obtained before TCRalphabeta/CD19-depleted stem cell transplant. The clonotype was recovered from a boy under three years old with Wiskott-Aldrich syndrome, due to receive a stem cell transplant.

The CDR3 region has the DNA TGTGCCAGCAGCTTCGGACTAGCGGGAACAGACAATGAGCAGTTCTTC. It codes for CASSFGLAGTDNEQFF. This rearrangement joins TRBV9 to TRBJ2-1; 12 positions match TRBD2. Germline trimming cut 4 bases from V and 5 bases from J; bases unmatched to any gene: 7. Germline loops: CDR1 SGDLS, CDR2 YYNGEE. This CDR3 has 16 amino acids.